The clone carrying this TCR beta chain showed up just once. The antigen remains undetermined. These data come from a study of T cell responses to AZD1222 COVID-19 vaccine. Looking at the study overall: Analysis merged second doses at about 4 or about 12 weeks. Study-level points and caveats: At baseline, seropositivity was found in only 5 to 7 AZD1222 recipients. Donors were mostly white British, more females; clonal diversity possibly underestimated.

The germline V and J ends were trimmed by 3 bases and 5 bases, with 10 bases remaining between them. The CDR3 runs to 13 residues. Germline CDR1 reads DFQATT; CDR2 reads SNEGSKA (reference sequence). The repertoire was sequenced with immunoSEQ multiplex PCR; TCRdb's copy has only in-frame clones and lacks some. The sample shows approximately 110,000 clones, roughly 90% of them seen only once. The genes are TRBV20-1 and TRBJ1-4; no firm D call. This sequence originates from an adult in good health. Here the sequenced sample was peripheral blood, taken on day 0 of AZD1222 vaccination. The CDR3 DNA reads as TGCAGTGCTAGTTGGCAGGACAATGAAAAACTGTTTTTT. Translation gives CSASWQDNEKLFF.